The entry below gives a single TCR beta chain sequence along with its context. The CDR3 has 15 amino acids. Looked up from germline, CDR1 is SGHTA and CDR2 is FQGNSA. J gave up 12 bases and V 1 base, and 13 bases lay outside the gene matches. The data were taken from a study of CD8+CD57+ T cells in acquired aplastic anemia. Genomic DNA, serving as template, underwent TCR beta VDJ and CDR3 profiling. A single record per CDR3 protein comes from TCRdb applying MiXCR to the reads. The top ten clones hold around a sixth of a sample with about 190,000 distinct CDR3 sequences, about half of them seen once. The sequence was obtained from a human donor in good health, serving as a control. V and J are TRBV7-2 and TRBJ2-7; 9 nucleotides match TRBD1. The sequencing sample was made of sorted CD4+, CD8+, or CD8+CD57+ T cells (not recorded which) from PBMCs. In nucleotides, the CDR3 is TGTGCCAGCAGCTTAGTAATGGGACAGGGCTACAAGCGGTACTTC. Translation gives CASSLVMGQGYKRYF. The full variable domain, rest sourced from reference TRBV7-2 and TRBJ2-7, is GAGVSQSPSNKVTEKGKDVELRCDPISGHTALYWYRQSLGQGLEFLIYFQGNSAPDKSGLPSDRFSAERTGGSVSTLTIQRTQQEDSAVYLCASSLVMGQGYKRYFGPGTRLTVT.